This record covers a single T cell receptor beta chain. Per the original methods: Amplification of reference gene primers was used by the study to estimate nucleated cell counts. Here immunoSEQ multiplex PCR was the method, and the copy in TCRdb shows in-frame clones only, minus some. That table supplies the V and J calls and clone size; D and trimming were determined from the DNA. The repertoire has some 150,000 clones, less than 90% of them found once; the top ten carry around 40%. CDR1 KGHSH and CDR2 LQKENI come from the germline V gene. The CDR3 is made up of 13 amino acids. The V gene lost 1 base and the J gene lost 1 base, with 4 bases spanning the gap. These data originate in a study of blood T cell repertoires in COVID-19. On the study more broadly: The United States, Italy and Spain provided the acute and convalescent COVID-19 samples. In each case, the material was cDNA or gDNA derived from T cells, B-cell-depleted T cells, or PBMCs.

V is TRBV18 and J is TRBJ1-1; D is unclear. The receptor's source is a human donor in a cohort sampled during active COVID-19. The sequencing sample was made of peripheral blood. CDR3 protein: CASSPRRNTEAFF. Here the CDR3 DNA reads TGTGCCAGCTCACCACGGAGGAACACTGAAGCTTTCTTT.